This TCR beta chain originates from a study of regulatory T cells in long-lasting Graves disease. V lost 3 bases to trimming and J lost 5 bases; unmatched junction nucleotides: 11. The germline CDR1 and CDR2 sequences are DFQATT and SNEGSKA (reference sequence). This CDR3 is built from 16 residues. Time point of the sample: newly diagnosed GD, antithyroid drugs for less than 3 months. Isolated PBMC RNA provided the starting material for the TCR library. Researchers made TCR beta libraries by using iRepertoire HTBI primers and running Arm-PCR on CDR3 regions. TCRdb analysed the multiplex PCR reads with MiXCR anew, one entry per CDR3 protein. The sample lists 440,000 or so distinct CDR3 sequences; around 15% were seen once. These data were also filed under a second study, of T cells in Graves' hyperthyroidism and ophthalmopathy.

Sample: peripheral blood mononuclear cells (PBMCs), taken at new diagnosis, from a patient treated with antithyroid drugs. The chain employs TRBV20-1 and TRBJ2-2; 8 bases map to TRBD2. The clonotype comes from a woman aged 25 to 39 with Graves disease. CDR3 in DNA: TGCAGTGCTAGTCCGACTAGCGCGAGTGAAACCGGGGAGCTGTTTTTT. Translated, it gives CSASPTSASETGELFF.